The 14 T cell receptor beta chains below were found in one sample sequenced in a study of blood T cell repertoires in COVID-19. The protocol was immunoSEQ multiplex PCR, while the TCRdb copy is restricted to in-frame clones and leaves out a portion. The table shows 150,000 or so clones, with roughly 86% occurring only once. Specimen: peripheral blood. These receptors came from a man aged 18 to 30 with acute or convalescent COVID-19.

The chain recombines TRBV18 with TRBJ2-1; 11 positions agree with TRBD2. The V gene's germline CDR1 is KGHSH and CDR2 LQKENI. V shed 3 bases, J shed 5 bases, and the junction held 9 bases outside the gene matches. This CDR3 spans 17 amino acids. The CDR3 DNA is TGTGCCAGCTCACCTCCGCTTTTAGCGGGGGGGGACAATGAGCAGTTCTTC. It encodes CASSPPLLAGGDNEQFF.

The CDR3 DNA is TGCAGCGTTGAAAATCGCGGGGAAGAGCAGTTCTTC. It is translated as CSVENRGEEQFF. This chain uses TRBV29-1 with TRBJ2-1, with TRBD2 as a possible D gene (6 bases). Trimming took 2 bases from V and 10 from J, leaving 12 bases between them. Germline lookup yields CDR1 SQVTM and CDR2 ANQGSEA. The CDR3 spans 12 residues.

V and J are TRBV2 and TRBJ1-5, with D perhaps TRBD1 (5 bases). V lost 4 bases and J 4 bases, leaving 11 bases between the germline ends. CDR1 SNHLY and CDR2 FYNNEI come from the germline V gene. CDR3 length: 14 amino acids. The CDR3 DNA follows: TGTGCCAGCAGTGCAGGGATGGGTAATCAGCCCCAGCATTTT. This encodes CASSAGMGNQPQHF. Combining the CDR3 with reference TRBV2 and TRBJ1-5 gives the whole variable domain EPEVTQTPSHQVTQMGQEVILRCVPISNHLYFYWYRQILGQKVEFLVSFYNNEISEKSEIFDDQFSVERPDGSNFTLKIRSTKLEDSAMYFCASSAGMGNQPQHFGDGTRLSIL.

The chain carries TRBV5-5 and TRBJ2-3; D is perhaps TRBD1 (6 bases). CDR3 length equals 15 residues. The V gene's germline CDR1 is SGHKS and CDR2 YYEKEE (reference sequence). V was cut by 5 bases and J by 2 bases, with 15 bases left in between. CDR3 residues: CASRGMQGYTDTQYF. The DNA for the CDR3 is TGTGCCAGCAGGGGAATGCAGGGGTACACAGATACGCAGTATTTT.

The chain links TRBV30 to TRBJ2-3; 7 nucleotides align to TRBD2. Germline values: CDR1 GTSNPN, CDR2 SVGIG (reference sequence). The CDR3 has 16 amino acids. Losses at the gene ends were 1 base for V and 0 bases for J; bases not matched to a gene: 7. CDR3 nucleotide sequence: TGTGCCTGGAGTGCCCCGGCTAGCGGAAGCACAGATACGCAGTATTTT. This codes for CAWSAPASGSTDTQYF.

The genes are TRBV2 and TRBJ1-1, with unresolved D. V gave up 8 bases and J gave up 1 base, with 14 bases separating them. The CDR3 is 14 residues long. Looked up from germline, CDR1 is SNHLY and CDR2 is FYNNEI. This CDR3 reads CASAGFEGNTEAFF. CDR3 bases: TGTGCCAGCGCTGGGTTTGAGGGGAACACTGAAGCTTTCTTT.

The chain combines TRBV4-1 with TRBJ1-5; TRBD1 aligns across 8 bases. The V and J ends lost 4 bases and 6 bases, in that order; junction bases with no gene match: 5. The CDR3 covers 14 residues. CDR1 and CDR2 (germline): MGHRA, YSYEKL. CDR3: CASSPRQGFQPQHF. The CDR3 coding sequence is TGCGCCAGCAGCCCCCGACAGGGGTTTCAGCCCCAGCATTTT.

This clone was recorded once. The genes are TRBV5-1 and TRBJ1-6, with 10 bases identical to TRBD1. Germline lookup yields CDR1 SGHRS and CDR2 YFSETQ. Trimming removed 0 bases from V and 6 bases from J; junction bases left unmatched: 6. The CDR3 covers 17 residues. CDR3 in amino acids: CASSLGQGALANSPLHF. The CDR3 DNA sequence: TGCGCCAGCAGCTTGGGACAGGGGGCGCTTGCTAATTCACCCCTCCACTTT.

A few counts support this clone. J is TRBJ1-2 and V is TRBV2; 9 bases line up with TRBD1. The CDR3 consists of 13 residues. Looked up from germline, CDR1 is SNHLY and CDR2 is FYNNEI. Trimming removed 6 bases from V and 4 bases from J; junction bases left unmatched: 3. CDR3 in amino acids: CASSQTGGYGYTF. As DNA, the CDR3 is TGTGCCAGCAGCCAGACAGGGGGCTATGGCTACACCTTC.

The CDR3 DNA sequence: TGCGCCAGCAGTGAAAATCGGTTATACGGAAGCGACGAGCAGTACTTC. Protein: CASSENRLYGSDEQYF. The V call is TRBV10-1, the J call TRBJ2-7; D unresolved. The CDR3 runs 16 residues. The V and J ends lost 3 bases and 5 bases respectively, with 20 bases between them. The V gene's germline CDR1 is WNHNN and CDR2 SYGVQD (reference sequence).

The V and J genes are TRBV19 and TRBJ1-1; D remains ambiguous. Trimming took 1 base from V and 7 from J, leaving 10 bases between them. From germline, CDR1 is LNHDA and CDR2 SQIVND (reference sequence). This CDR3 spans 13 amino acids. The chain's CDR3 is CASSIVSGYEAFF. For the CDR3, the DNA is TGTGCCAGTAGTATAGTATCAGGTTATGAAGCTTTCTTT.

V usage is TRBV5-1 and J usage is TRBJ2-1; D possibly corresponds to TRBD1 (6 bases). V lost 3 bases to trimming and J lost 5 bases, with 18 bases between them. Germline CDR1 SGHRS, CDR2 YFSETQ. This CDR3 has 16 residues. This CDR3 is CASSSDPGQRNNEQFF. CDR3 nucleotides: TGCGCCAGCAGCTCGGACCCTGGACAGAGAAACAATGAGCAGTTCTTC.

V usage is TRBV7-9 and J usage is TRBJ2-2, with D possibly matching TRBD1 (6 bases). The germline V gene has CDR1 SEHNR and CDR2 FQNEAQ (reference sequence). The CDR3 sequence is 17 residues long. V lost 4 bases and J 0 bases, leaving 15 bases between the germline ends. CDR3: CASSSNLGTSNTGELFF. The CDR3 nucleotides read TGTGCCAGCAGCTCGAATCTCGGGACATCGAACACCGGGGAGCTGTTTTTT.

The gene calls are TRBV4-1 and TRBJ2-5; the match to TRBD2 covers 8 bases. Germline V gene sequence: CDR1 MGHRA, CDR2 YSYEKL. V shed 1 base and J 5 bases; nucleotides not matched to a gene: 6. The CDR3 has 15 residues. CDR3 amino acids: CASSQANGGEETQYF. Written as DNA, the CDR3 is TGCGCCAGCAGCCAAGCAAACGGGGGGGAGGAGACCCAGTACTTC.